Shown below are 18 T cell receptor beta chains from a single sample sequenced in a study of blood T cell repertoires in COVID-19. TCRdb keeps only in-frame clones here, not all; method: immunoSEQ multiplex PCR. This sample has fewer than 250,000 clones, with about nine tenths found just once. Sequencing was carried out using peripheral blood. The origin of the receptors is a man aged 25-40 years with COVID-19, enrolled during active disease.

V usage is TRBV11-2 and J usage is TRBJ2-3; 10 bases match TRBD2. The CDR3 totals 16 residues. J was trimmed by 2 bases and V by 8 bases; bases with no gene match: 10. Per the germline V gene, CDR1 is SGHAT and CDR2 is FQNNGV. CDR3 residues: CASSGSSGGLTDTQYF. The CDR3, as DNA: TGTGCCAGCTCGGGCAGTAGCGGGGGGCTCACAGATACGCAGTATTTT. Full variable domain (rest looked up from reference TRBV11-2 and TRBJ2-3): EAGVAQSPRYKIIEKRQSVAFWCNPISGHATLYWYQQILGQGPKLLIQFQNNGVVDDSQLPKDRFSAERLKGVDSTLKIQPAKLEDSAVYLCASSGSSGGLTDTQYFGPGTRLTVL.

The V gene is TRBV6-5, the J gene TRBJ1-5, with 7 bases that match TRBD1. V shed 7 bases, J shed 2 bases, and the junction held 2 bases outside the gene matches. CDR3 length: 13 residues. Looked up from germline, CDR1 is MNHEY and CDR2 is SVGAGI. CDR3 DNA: TGTGCCAGCAAGGGGGCCGGCAATCAGCCCCAGCATTTT. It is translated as CASKGAGNQPQHF.

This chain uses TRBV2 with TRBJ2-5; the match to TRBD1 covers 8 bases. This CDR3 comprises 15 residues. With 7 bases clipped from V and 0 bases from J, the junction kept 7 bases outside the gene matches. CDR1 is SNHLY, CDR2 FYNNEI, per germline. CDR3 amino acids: CASILTGAYQETQYF. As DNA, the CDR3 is TGTGCCAGCATTCTGACAGGGGCCTACCAAGAGACCCAGTACTTC.

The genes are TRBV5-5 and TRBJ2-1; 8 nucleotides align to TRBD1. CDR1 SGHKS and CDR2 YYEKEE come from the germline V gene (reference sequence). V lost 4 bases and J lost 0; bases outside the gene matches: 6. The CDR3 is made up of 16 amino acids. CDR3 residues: CASSAATGGSYNEQFF. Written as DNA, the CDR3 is TGTGCCAGCAGCGCGGCCACAGGGGGCTCCTACAATGAGCAGTTCTTC.

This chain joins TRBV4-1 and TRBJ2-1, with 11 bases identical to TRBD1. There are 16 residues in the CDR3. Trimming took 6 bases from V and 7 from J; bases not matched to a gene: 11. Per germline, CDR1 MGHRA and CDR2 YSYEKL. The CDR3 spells CASRSPGTGGMNEQFF. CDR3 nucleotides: TGCGCCAGCAGATCGCCTGGGACAGGGGGTATGAATGAGCAGTTCTTC.

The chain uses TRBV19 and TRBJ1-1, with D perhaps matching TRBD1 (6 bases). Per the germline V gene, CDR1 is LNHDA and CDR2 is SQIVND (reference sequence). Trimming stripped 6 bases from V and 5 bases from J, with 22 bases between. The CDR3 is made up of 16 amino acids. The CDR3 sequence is CASRSRGGLTRTEAFF. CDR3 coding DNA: TGTGCCAGTAGGAGCAGGGGCGGGCTAACGAGGACTGAAGCTTTCTTT. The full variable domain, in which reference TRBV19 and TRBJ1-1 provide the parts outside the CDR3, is DGGITQSPKYLFRKEGQNVTLSCEQNLNHDAMYWYRQDPGQGLRLIYYSQIVNDFQKGDIAEGYSVSREKKESFPLTVTSAQKNPTAFYLCASRSRGGLTRTEAFFGQGTRLTVV.

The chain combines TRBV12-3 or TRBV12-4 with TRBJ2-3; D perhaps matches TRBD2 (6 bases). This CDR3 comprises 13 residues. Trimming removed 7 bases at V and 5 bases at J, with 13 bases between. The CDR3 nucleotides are TGTGCCAGCAAGGAGGGGTTCCTAGATACGCAGTATTTT. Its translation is CASKEGFLDTQYF.

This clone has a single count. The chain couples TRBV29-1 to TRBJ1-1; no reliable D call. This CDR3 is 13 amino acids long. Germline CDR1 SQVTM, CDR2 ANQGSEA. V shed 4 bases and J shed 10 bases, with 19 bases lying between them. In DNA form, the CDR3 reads TGCAGCGTTGCCCACTCTCCACAGATGGGAGCTTTCTTT. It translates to CSVAHSPQMGAFF.

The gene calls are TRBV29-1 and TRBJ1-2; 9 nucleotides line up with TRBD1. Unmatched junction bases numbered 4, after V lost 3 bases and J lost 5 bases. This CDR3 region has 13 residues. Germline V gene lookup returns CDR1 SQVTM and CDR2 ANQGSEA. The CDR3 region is CSVEIGQGYGYTF. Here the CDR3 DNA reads TGCAGCGTTGAGATAGGACAGGGGTATGGCTACACCTTC.

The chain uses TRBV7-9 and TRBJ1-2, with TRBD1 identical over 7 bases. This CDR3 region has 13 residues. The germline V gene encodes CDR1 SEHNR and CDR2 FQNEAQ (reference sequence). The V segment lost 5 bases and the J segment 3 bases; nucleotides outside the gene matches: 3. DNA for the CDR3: TGTGCCAGCAGCGCCGGGACAGACTATGGCTACACCTTC. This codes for CASSAGTDYGYTF.

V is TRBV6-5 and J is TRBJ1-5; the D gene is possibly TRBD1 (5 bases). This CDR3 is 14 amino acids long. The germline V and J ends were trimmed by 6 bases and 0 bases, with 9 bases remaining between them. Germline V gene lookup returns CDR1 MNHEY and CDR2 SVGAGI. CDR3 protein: CASSQGYSNQPQHF. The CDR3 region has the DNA TGTGCCAGCAGCCAGGGCTATAGCAATCAGCCCCAGCATTTT.

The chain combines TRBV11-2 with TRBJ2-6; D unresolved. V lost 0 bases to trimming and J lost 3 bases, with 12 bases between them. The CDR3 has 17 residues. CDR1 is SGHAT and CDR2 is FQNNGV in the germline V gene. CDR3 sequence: CASSLDVPLFGANVLTF. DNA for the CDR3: TGTGCCAGCAGCTTAGATGTTCCCCTCTTTGGGGCCAACGTCCTGACTTTC.

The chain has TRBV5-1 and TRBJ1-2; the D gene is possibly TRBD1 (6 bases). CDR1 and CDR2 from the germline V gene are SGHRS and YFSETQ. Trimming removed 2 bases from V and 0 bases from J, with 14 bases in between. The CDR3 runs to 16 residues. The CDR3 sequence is CASSFSGGRANYGYTF. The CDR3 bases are TGCGCCAGCAGCTTTTCTGGGGGCAGGGCTAACTATGGCTACACCTTC.

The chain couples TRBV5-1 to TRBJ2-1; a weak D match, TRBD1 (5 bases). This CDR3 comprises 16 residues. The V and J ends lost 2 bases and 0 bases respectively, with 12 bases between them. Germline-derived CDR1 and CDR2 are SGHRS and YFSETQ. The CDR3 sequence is CASSFLQVSSYNEQFF. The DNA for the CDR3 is TGCGCCAGCAGCTTCTTACAGGTCAGCTCCTACAATGAGCAGTTCTTC.

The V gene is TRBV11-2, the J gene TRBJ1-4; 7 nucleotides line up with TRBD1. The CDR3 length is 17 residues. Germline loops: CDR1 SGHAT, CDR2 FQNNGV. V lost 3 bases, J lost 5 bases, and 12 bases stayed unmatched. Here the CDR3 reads CASSLKLTGSGNEKLFF. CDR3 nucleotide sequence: TGTGCCAGCAGCTTGAAGTTGACAGGGTCGGGGAATGAAAAACTGTTTTTT.

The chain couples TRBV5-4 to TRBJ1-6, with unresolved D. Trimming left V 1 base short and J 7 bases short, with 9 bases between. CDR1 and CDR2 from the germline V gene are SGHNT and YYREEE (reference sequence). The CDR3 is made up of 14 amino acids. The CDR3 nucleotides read TGTGCCAGCAGCTTGCCCTCGCAGAATTCACCCCTCCACTTT. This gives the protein CASSLPSQNSPLHF.

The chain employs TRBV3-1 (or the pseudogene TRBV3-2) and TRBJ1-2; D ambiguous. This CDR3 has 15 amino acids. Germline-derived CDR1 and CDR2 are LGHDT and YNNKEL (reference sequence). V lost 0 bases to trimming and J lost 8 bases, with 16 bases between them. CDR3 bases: TGTGCCAGCAGCCAAGATGAGGGAGTGTATGAAGGCTACACCTTC. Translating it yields CASSQDEGVYEGYTF.

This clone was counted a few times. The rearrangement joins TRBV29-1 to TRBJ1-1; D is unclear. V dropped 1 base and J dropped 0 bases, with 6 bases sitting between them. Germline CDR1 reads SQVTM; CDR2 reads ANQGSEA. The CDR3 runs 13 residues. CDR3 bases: TGCAGCGTTGAAGCGGGGTTGAACACTGAAGCTTTCTTT. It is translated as CSVEAGLNTEAFF.